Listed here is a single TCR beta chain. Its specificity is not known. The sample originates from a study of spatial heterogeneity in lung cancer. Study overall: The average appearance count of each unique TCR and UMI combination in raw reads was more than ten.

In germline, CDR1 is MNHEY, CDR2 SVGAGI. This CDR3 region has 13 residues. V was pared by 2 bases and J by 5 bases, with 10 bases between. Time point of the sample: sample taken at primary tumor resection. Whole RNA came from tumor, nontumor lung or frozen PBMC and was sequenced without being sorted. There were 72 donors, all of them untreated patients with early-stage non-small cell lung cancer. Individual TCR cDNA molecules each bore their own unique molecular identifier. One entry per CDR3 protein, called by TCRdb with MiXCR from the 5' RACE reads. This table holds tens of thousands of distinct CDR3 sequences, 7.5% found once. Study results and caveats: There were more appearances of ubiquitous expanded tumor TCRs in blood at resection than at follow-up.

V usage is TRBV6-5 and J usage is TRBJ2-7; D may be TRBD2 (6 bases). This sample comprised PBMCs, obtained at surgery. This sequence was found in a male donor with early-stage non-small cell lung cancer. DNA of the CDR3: TGTGCCAGCAGTTACCTCACGGGGGACGAGCAGTACTTC. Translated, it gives CASSYLTGDEQYF.